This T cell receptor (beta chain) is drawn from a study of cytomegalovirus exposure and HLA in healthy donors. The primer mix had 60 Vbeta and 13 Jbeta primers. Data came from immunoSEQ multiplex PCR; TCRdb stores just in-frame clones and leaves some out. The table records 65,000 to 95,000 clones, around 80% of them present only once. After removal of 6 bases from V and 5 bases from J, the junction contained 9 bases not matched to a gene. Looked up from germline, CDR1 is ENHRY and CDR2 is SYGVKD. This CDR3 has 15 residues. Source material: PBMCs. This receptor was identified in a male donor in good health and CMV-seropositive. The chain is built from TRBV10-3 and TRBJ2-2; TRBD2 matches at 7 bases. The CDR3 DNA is TGTGCCATCAGAAGCGGACTAGAAACGACCGGGGAGCTGTTTTTT. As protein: CAIRSGLETTGELFF.